This TCR beta chain is from a study of monozygotic twins with inflammatory bowel disease. Each CDR3 protein gets one entry in TCRdb, which reprocessed the 5' RACE reads and gives no DNA. This sample's table has 330,000 or so distinct CDR3 sequences. With regard to this clonotype: No antigen is known for it.

Germline CDR1 reads SGDLS; CDR2 reads YYNGEE. The CDR3 contains 14 residues. Study-level results: No one strong IBD-associated signal or clonotype was supported.

This sequence originates from a human donor with ulcerative colitis or Crohn's disease, or a healthy co-twin of an affected twin (not recorded which). Sequencing was done on a sample of blood. The chain employs TRBV9 and TRBJ2-7; TCRdb reports TRBD1, a call that lacks DNA to check it against. The CDR3 sequence is CASSITGGADEQYF.